This T cell receptor beta chain emerged from a study of beta chain features in type 1 diabetes. In regard to this clone: The antigen remains unidentified.

Post-sort purity exceeded 98% for all sorted populations. Every isolated RNA sample was fully reverse transcribed, so sequencing captured expressed TCRB transcripts. TCRdb's copy holds only in-frame clones and misses some; the assay was immunoSEQ multiplex PCR. Found here are some 240,000 clones, 16% of them singletons; the top ten hold more than 0.075%. The CDR3 runs 17 residues. Germline-derived CDR1 and CDR2 are SEHNR and FQNEAQ (reference sequence). The trim removed 3 bases at V and 4 bases at J, leaving 13 bases unmatched. Regarding the study as a whole: Moderate but significant shortening of TCRB CDR3s was recorded in all four CD4+ subsets from Type 1 diabetes patients. VDJ junctions sequenced from type 1 diabetes patients showed fewer insertions and more deletions.

V usage is TRBV7-9 and J usage is TRBJ2-3; 7 positions match TRBD1. The origin of this receptor is a man aged 25-45 years with type 1 diabetes. Sequenced sample: naive CD4+ T cells from blood. The CDR3 nucleotides are TGTGCCAGCAGCTTTTCTGTACAGGGGATCGTCGCAGATACGCAGTATTTT. Translated, it gives CASSFSVQGIVADTQYF.